This entry lists 2 T cell receptor beta chains sequenced from one sample in a study of T cell responses to AZD1222 COVID-19 vaccine (TCRdb year 2021). Libraries came from the immunoSEQ multiplex PCR assay. TCRdb's version of the immuneACCESS table is confined to in-frame rearrangements and falls short of the full clone set. An unresolved V gene accounts for under half of the shortfall where checked; the remainder is of unknown origin. For this sample there are approximately 130,000 clones; more than 65% appear just once. The top ten clones comprise 25% to 35% of the sample. The meaning of the sample's time point label: about 28 days (+/-7) after the second vaccine dose. The material sequenced was peripheral blood, taken 28 days after the second AZD1222 dose. The receptors come from an adult who received the AZD1222 COVID-19 vaccine.

The chain couples TRBV27 to TRBJ1-6, with TRBD1 as a possible D gene (5 bases). CDR1 and CDR2 (germline): MNHEY, SMNVEV (reference sequence). This CDR3 has 14 amino acids. V was trimmed by 6 bases and J by 5 bases, leaving 11 bases between them. The CDR3, as DNA: TGTGCCAGCAGCAAGGGCAGGGATAATTCACCCCTCCACTTT. Protein: CASSKGRDNSPLHF.

The chain links TRBV2 to TRBJ2-3; 13 nucleotides match TRBD2. J lost 14 bases, V lost 6 bases, and 2 bases had no gene match. The length of the CDR3 is 11 residues. Germline values: CDR1 SNHLY, CDR2 FYNNEI. The CDR3 DNA sequence: TGTGCCAGCAGACTAGCGGGGGGGGCGTATTTT. Protein product: CASRLAGGAYF. Full variable domain (missing parts from reference TRBV2 and TRBJ2-3): EPEVTQTPSHQVTQMGQEVILRCVPISNHLYFYWYRQILGQKVEFLVSFYNNEISEKSEIFDDQFSVERPDGSNFTLKIRSTKLEDSAMYFCASRLAGGAYFGPGTRLTVL.